This entry lists 26 T cell receptor beta chains sequenced from one sample in a study of blood T cell repertoires in COVID-19. TCRdb's table, derived via immunoSEQ multiplex PCR, lists solely in-frame clones and lacks some. The table shows 90,000 to 120,000 clones, with 70% to 90% occurring only once. Sequencing input: peripheral blood. All receptors derive from a woman between 55 and 75 years old with acute or convalescent COVID-19.

The CDR3 sequence is CASSLDPVAGGGETQYF. As DNA, the CDR3 is TGCGCCAGCAGCTTGGACCCTGTAGCGGGAGGAGGTGAGACCCAGTACTTC. This chain links TRBV5-1 with TRBJ2-5; 10 nucleotides line up with TRBD2. The V segment lost 0 bases and the J segment 5 bases; nucleotides outside the gene matches: 10. CDR1 SGHRS and CDR2 YFSETQ come from the germline V gene. CDR3 length: 17 amino acids.

This chain links TRBV27 with TRBJ1-5; tentative D call: TRBD1 (5 bases). Germline V CDR1 and CDR2: MNHEY, SMNVEV (reference sequence). Trimming left V 2 bases short and J 1 base short, with 9 bases between. The CDR3 covers 15 residues. The CDR3 DNA follows: TGTGCCAGCAGTTTAACCAGGGCGAGCAATCAGCCCCAGCATTTT. Its protein product is CASSLTRASNQPQHF.

This chain joins TRBV7-9 and TRBJ1-2; 8 nucleotides match TRBD1. J was trimmed by 12 bases and V by 0 bases; bases with no gene match: 9. The germline CDR1 and CDR2 sequences are SEHNR and FQNEAQ (reference sequence). This CDR3 contains 14 residues. CDR3 region: CASSLAGQGKIDTF. In nucleotides, the CDR3 is TGTGCCAGCAGCTTAGCAGGACAGGGAAAAATCGACACCTTC.

The J gene is TRBJ1-1, the V gene TRBV19; weak D call: TRBD1 (6 bases). Germline V gene data show CDR1 as LNHDA and CDR2 as SQIVND (reference sequence). CDR3 length: 13 residues. The germline V and J ends were trimmed by 6 bases and 2 bases, with 10 bases remaining between them. In DNA form, the CDR3 reads TGTGCCAGTAGGGACAGACCTAACACTGAAGCTTTCTTT. Its protein is CASRDRPNTEAFF.

The J gene is TRBJ1-1, the V gene TRBV6-5; D is unclear. The CDR3 is 15 residues long. Germline lookup yields CDR1 MNHEY and CDR2 SVGAGI. With 1 base removed from V and 0 bases from J, the gap between germline ends came to 9 bases. CDR3 protein: CASSYFGRMNTEAFF. CDR3 in DNA: TGTGCCAGCAGTTACTTCGGGAGAATGAACACTGAAGCTTTCTTT.

The rearrangement joins TRBV15 to TRBJ2-4; 7 bases line up with TRBD2. The V gene end was trimmed by 3 bases and the J gene end by 1 base; junction bases not matched to a gene: 9. Germline CDR1 LNHNV, CDR2 YYDKDF (reference sequence). The CDR3 sequence is 17 residues long. This CDR3 is CATSSTRGSGAKNIQYF. The CDR3 DNA reads TGTGCCACCAGCAGCACAAGGGGTAGCGGGGCCAAAAACATTCAGTACTTC. Full variable domain (rest looked up from reference TRBV15 and TRBJ2-4): DAMVIQNPRYQVTQFGKPVTLSCSQTLNHNVMYWYQQKSSQAPKLLFHYYDKDFNNEADTPDNFQSRRPNTSFCFLDIRSPGLGDTAMYLCATSSTRGSGAKNIQYFGAGTRLSVL.

The V and J genes are TRBV6-6 and TRBJ1-6; weak D call: TRBD1 (5 bases). The CDR3 spans 14 residues. Looked up from germline, CDR1 is MNHNY and CDR2 is SVGAGI (reference sequence). Deletions cut 5 bases from V and 10 bases from J, with 15 bases between. CDR3 protein: CASSKAQGQSPLHF. CDR3 DNA sequence: TGTGCCAGCAGTAAGGCGCAGGGTCAATCACCCCTCCACTTT.

The rearrangement links TRBV28 to TRBJ1-5; 8 nucleotides match TRBD1. V dropped 4 bases and J dropped 3; count of bases not matched to a gene: 8. Germline loops: CDR1 MDHEN, CDR2 SYDVKM. The CDR3 sequence is 16 residues long. CDR3 nucleotide sequence: TGTGCCAGCAGTTCCACAGGGGGATGGAACAATCAGCCCCAGCATTTT. This codes for CASSSTGGWNNQPQHF.

V gene TRBV6-1 combines with J gene TRBJ2-1, with D possibly being TRBD1 (5 bases). CDR1 and CDR2 from the germline V gene are MNHNS and SASEGT. This CDR3 spans 15 amino acids. V lost 3 bases, J lost 4 bases, and 13 bases lay in between. CDR3 in amino acids: CASSDYRTPYNEQFF. CDR3 DNA: TGTGCCAGCAGTGATTACCGGACACCTTACAATGAGCAGTTCTTC.

This chain links TRBV4-1 with TRBJ2-7, with TRBD1 matching 8 bases. The CDR3 has 16 residues. The germline CDR1 and CDR2 sequences are MGHRA and YSYEKL. J was trimmed by 7 bases and V by 4 bases; bases with no gene match: 15. CDR3 bases: TGCGCCAGCAGCCCTCCCGGGACAGGAAGGGCGGGGGAGCAGTACTTC. Translation: CASSPPGTGRAGEQYF.

V is TRBV9 and J is TRBJ2-2; 9 nucleotides line up with TRBD2. There are 16 residues in the CDR3. V lost 0 bases and J lost 4; bases outside the gene matches: 4. The germline V gene encodes CDR1 SGDLS and CDR2 YYNGEE. The CDR3 sequence is CASSVGLAGTTGELFF. CDR3 nucleotides: TGTGCCAGCAGCGTAGGCCTAGCGGGGACCACCGGGGAGCTGTTTTTT.

This clone was seen just once. The same CDR3 also results from other DNA sequences found in this sample. The chain combines TRBV18 with TRBJ1-1; TRBD1 might be the D (5 bases). The germline gives CDR1 KGHSH, CDR2 LQKENI. Trimming removed 2 bases from V and 1 base from J, with 5 bases in between. This CDR3 has 13 residues. CDR3 sequence: CASSPTGNTEAFF. In nucleotides, the CDR3 is TGTGCCAGCTCACCAACAGGGAACACTGAAGCTTTCTTT.

This chain links TRBV28 with TRBJ1-1; possibly TRBD1 for D (5 bases). Trimming left V 6 bases short and J 1 base short, with 15 bases between. Germline V gene lookup returns CDR1 MDHEN and CDR2 SYDVKM. CDR3 length: 15 amino acids. Here the CDR3 reads CASSMGGVGNTEAFF. In DNA form, the CDR3 reads TGTGCCAGCAGCATGGGGGGGGTCGGGAACACTGAAGCTTTCTTT. The full variable domain, its missing parts supplied by reference TRBV28 and TRBJ1-1, is DVKVTQSSRYLVKRTGEKVFLECVQDMDHENMFWYRQDPGLGLRLIYFSYDVKMKEKGDIPEGYSVSREKKERFSLILESASTNQTSMYLCASSMGGVGNTEAFFGQGTRLTVV.

The genes are TRBV24-1 and TRBJ2-6; 7 nucleotides line up with TRBD2. The CDR3 contains 17 residues. CDR1 KGHDR and CDR2 SFDVKD come from the germline V gene. Unmatched junction bases numbered 7, after V lost 5 bases and J lost 1 base. This chain's CDR3 is CATSGAGVPSGANVLTF. The CDR3 DNA reads as TGTGCCACCAGTGGTGCGGGGGTCCCATCTGGGGCCAACGTCCTGACTTTC.

V and J are TRBV27 and TRBJ2-5, with 8 bases that match TRBD2. CDR3 size: 18 residues. Per the germline V gene, CDR1 is MNHEY and CDR2 is SMNVEV (reference sequence). V shed 4 bases, J shed 1 base, and the junction held 14 bases outside the gene matches. As DNA, the CDR3 is TGTGCCAGCAGTTCCCGCGGGAAACTAGCGGCTTTCCAAGAGACCCAGTACTTC. Its protein is CASSSRGKLAAFQETQYF.

The gene calls are TRBV12-5 and TRBJ1-2; D is uncertain. CDR1 and CDR2 (germline): LGHNT, FRNRAP. The V and J ends lost 2 bases and 6 bases respectively, with 13 bases between them. The CDR3 has 14 amino acids. CDR3 protein: CASGLPPHSNGYTF. The CDR3 DNA sequence: TGTGCTAGTGGTTTGCCCCCCCACTCCAATGGCTACACCTTC.

This clone has only a few counts. The chain carries TRBV5-4 and TRBJ2-2; D gene unclear. V dropped 4 bases and J dropped 5 bases, with 15 bases sitting between them. CDR3 length: 15 residues. Germline lookup yields CDR1 SGHNT and CDR2 YYREEE (reference sequence). The CDR3 sequence is CASSHRSVVTGELFF. As DNA, the CDR3 is TGTGCCAGCAGCCATCGTAGTGTAGTTACCGGGGAGCTGTTTTTT.

The rearrangement uses TRBV7-9 and TRBJ1-2; 9 bases fit TRBD1. The trim removed 4 bases at V and 0 bases at J, leaving 12 bases unmatched. The length of the CDR3 is 18 residues. Germline-derived CDR1 and CDR2 are SEHNR and FQNEAQ (reference sequence). The CDR3 region is CASSSFMGQGEANYGYTF. Here the CDR3 DNA reads TGTGCCAGCAGCTCCTTTATGGGACAGGGAGAAGCTAACTATGGCTACACCTTC.

This sequence joins TRBV25-1 and TRBJ2-1; 10 bases map to TRBD1. The V segment lost 4 bases and the J segment 0 bases; nucleotides outside the gene matches: 9. Germline V gene data show CDR1 as MGHDK and CDR2 as SYGVNS. There are 18 residues in the CDR3. The CDR3 protein is CASSGSPGQGSSYNEQFF. The CDR3 DNA sequence: TGTGCCAGCAGTGGATCTCCGGGACAGGGGAGCTCCTACAATGAGCAGTTCTTC.

The chain employs TRBV5-4 and TRBJ2-7, with D unclear. This CDR3 region has 15 residues. Per the germline V gene, CDR1 is SGHNT and CDR2 is YYREEE (reference sequence). Trimming left V 0 bases short and J 4 bases short, with 14 bases between. The CDR3 DNA reads TGTGCCAGCAGCTTGGGTCTAGAGGCTTCATACGAGCAGTACGTC. It yields the protein CASSLGLEASYEQYV.

As regards this clone: The sample contains more than one DNA sequence encoding this CDR3. The rearrangement links TRBV3-1 (or the pseudogene TRBV3-2) to TRBJ2-7; maybe TRBD2 (6 bases). Germline CDR1 and CDR2: LGHDT and YNNKEL (reference sequence). The CDR3 sequence is 15 residues long. V lost 1 base, J lost 1 base, and 11 bases lay in between. The CDR3 bases are TGTGCCAGCAGCCAAGTCGGGACTGGGTCCTACGAGCAGTACTTC. Translated, it gives CASSQVGTGSYEQYF.

The genes are TRBV3-1 (or the pseudogene TRBV3-2) and TRBJ2-3; the match to TRBD2 covers 8 bases. Trimming removed 0 bases from V and 3 bases from J; junction bases left unmatched: 2. Germline loops: CDR1 LGHDT, CDR2 YNNKEL (reference sequence). CDR3 length: 15 residues. CDR3 protein: CASSQELAVTDTQYF. CDR3 coding DNA: TGTGCCAGCAGCCAAGAACTAGCGGTAACAGATACGCAGTATTTT.

V gene TRBV10-3 combines with J gene TRBJ2-7; TRBD1 aligns across 9 bases. The V gene end was trimmed by 3 bases and the J gene end by 4 bases; junction bases not matched to a gene: 7. CDR1 and CDR2 (germline): ENHRY, SYGVKD. This CDR3 has 15 amino acids. The DNA of the CDR3 is TGTGCCATCAGTGATCCGGGACAGGGACGATACGAGCAGTACTTC. Translation: CAISDPGQGRYEQYF.

V usage is TRBV2 and J usage is TRBJ2-3; tentatively, D is TRBD2 (6 bases). Germline CDR1 reads SNHLY; CDR2 reads FYNNEI. V was clipped by 10 bases and J by 5 bases, with 19 bases between them. The CDR3 covers 14 residues. This CDR3 reads CANAGLRGLDTQYF. In nucleotides, the CDR3 is TGTGCCAACGCGGGACTTCGAGGTCTAGATACGCAGTATTTT.

This chain joins TRBV2 and TRBJ1-4; D might be TRBD1 (5 bases). The CDR3 runs 13 residues. V was shortened by 6 bases and J by 7 bases, with 12 bases between the two germline ends. The V gene's germline CDR1 is SNHLY and CDR2 FYNNEI. The CDR3 is CASSPSGREKLFF. CDR3 nucleotides: TGTGCCAGCAGCCCCTCAGGGCGTGAAAAACTGTTTTTT.

The J gene is TRBJ2-1, the V gene TRBV10-3, with no clear D. V shed 3 bases and J shed 8 bases, with 17 bases lying between them. The CDR3 covers 15 residues. Looked up from germline, CDR1 is ENHRY and CDR2 is SYGVKD. The CDR3 region has the DNA TGTGCCATCAGTGATGGCGGATCTGAAAGCGATGAGCAGTTCTTC. Its protein is CAISDGGSESDEQFF.